The 23 T cell receptor beta chains presented below share a single source sample, sequenced in a study of blood T cell repertoires in COVID-19. Data came from immunoSEQ multiplex PCR; TCRdb stores just in-frame clones and leaves some out. The sample lists 150,000 or so clones; roughly 85% were seen once. Specimen: peripheral blood. The origin of the receptors is a human donor in a cohort sampled during active COVID-19.

This clone has just one count. J is TRBJ2-7 and V is TRBV27; TRBD1 agrees at 7 bases. The CDR3 runs 14 residues. Germline values: CDR1 MNHEY, CDR2 SMNVEV (reference sequence). The trim removed 1 base at V and 2 bases at J, leaving 2 bases unmatched. The CDR3, as DNA: TGTGCCAGCAGTTTATTGGACAGGACCTACGAGCAGTACTTC. Translated, it gives CASSLLDRTYEQYF.

The chain combines TRBV3-1 (or the pseudogene TRBV3-2) with TRBJ2-5; D unresolved. The germline V and J ends were trimmed by 1 base and 1 base, with 10 bases remaining between them. The CDR3 has 15 amino acids. Germline CDR1 is LGHDT and CDR2 is YNNKEL (reference sequence). CDR3 in amino acids: CASSQVQAAQETQYF. CDR3 DNA sequence: TGTGCCAGCAGCCAAGTCCAGGCAGCCCAAGAGACCCAGTACTTC.

V gene TRBV11-3 combines with J gene TRBJ1-1, with D perhaps matching TRBD1 (6 bases). The CDR3 contains 16 residues. Germline V CDR1 and CDR2: SGHNT, YENEEA. V lost 4 bases, J lost 3 bases, and 18 bases lay in between. This CDR3 is CASSWAPGQRDTEAFF. The DNA of the CDR3 is TGTGCCAGCAGCTGGGCTCCGGGACAAAGGGACACTGAAGCTTTCTTT. The full variable domain, with the rest looked up from reference TRBV11-3 and TRBJ1-1, is EAGVVQSPRYKIIEKKQPVAFWCNPISGHNTLYWYLQNLGQGPELLIRYENEEAVDDSQLPKDRFSAERLKGVDSTLKIQPAELGDSAVYLCASSWAPGQRDTEAFFGQGTRLTVV.

The chain links TRBV11-2 to TRBJ2-7; 8 nucleotides match TRBD2. CDR3 length: 15 residues. J gave up 7 bases and V 0 bases, and 8 bases lay outside the gene matches. Germline V gene lookup returns CDR1 SGHAT and CDR2 FQNNGV. The CDR3 loop reads CASSLERGAPGEQYF. The CDR3 DNA sequence: TGTGCCAGCAGCTTAGAGCGGGGGGCCCCAGGGGAGCAGTACTTC.

The CDR3 protein is CASSLGGINEQFF. The CDR3 DNA is TGTGCCAGCAGCTTGGGGGGGATCAATGAGCAGTTCTTC. The V call is TRBV7-9, the J call TRBJ2-1; 7 bases line up with TRBD2. CDR1 and CDR2 (germline): SEHNR, FQNEAQ (reference sequence). This CDR3 comprises 13 residues. Trimming removed 3 bases from V and 6 bases from J; junction bases left unmatched: 2.

V usage is TRBV9 and J usage is TRBJ1-3; no firm D call. The germline V gene has CDR1 SGDLS and CDR2 YYNGEE. The V end lost 4 bases, the J end lost 0 bases, and 17 bases lay between the germline ends. The CDR3 extends over 17 amino acids. In DNA form, the CDR3 reads TGTGCCAGCAGCCCCTCGGGCCTGACTATCTCTGGAAACACCATATATTTT. It specifies CASSPSGLTISGNTIYF.

A note on this clone: Sequence at one end of the junction differs from germline and may be a read error. Different DNA sequences within this sample yield the same CDR3. The chain combines TRBV7-9 with TRBJ1-2; 10 positions match TRBD1. Germline-derived CDR1 and CDR2 are SEHNR and FQNEAQ (reference sequence). The CDR3 covers 19 residues. The CDR3 spells CASSFGPWTGGFANYGYTF. The CDR3 DNA follows: TGTGCCAGCAGCTTCGGACCTTGGACAGGGGGATTTGCTAACTATGGCTACACCTTT.

This clone occurred once. The chain combines TRBV12-5 with TRBJ1-4; possible D gene TRBD1, 6 bases. CDR1 is LGHNT, CDR2 FRNRAP, per germline. The CDR3 totals 20 residues. Trimming left V 0 bases short and J 6 bases short, with 26 bases between. CDR3 sequence: CASGLVRTEAGIRGYEKLFF. Here the CDR3 DNA reads TGTGCTAGTGGTTTGGTACGGACAGAGGCAGGTATTCGTGGCTATGAAAAACTGTTTTTT.

V usage is TRBV24-1 and J usage is TRBJ1-1; 7 positions match TRBD1. Trimming at V came to 3 bases and at J to 3 bases, leaving 3 bases not matched to a gene. The CDR3 consists of 14 residues. CDR1 and CDR2 from the germline V gene are KGHDR and SFDVKD. The CDR3 coding sequence is TGTGCCACCAGTGATACAACAGGGGACACTGAAGCTTTCTTT. As protein: CATSDTTGDTEAFF.

The chain uses TRBV6-5 and TRBJ1-1; 10 bases are shared with TRBD1. With 5 bases clipped from V and 4 bases from J, the junction kept 7 bases outside the gene matches. CDR1 is MNHEY, CDR2 SVGAGI, per germline. This CDR3 contains 15 residues. The chain's CDR3 is CASSRQGAGGTEAFF. The CDR3 region has the DNA TGTGCCAGCAGTCGACAGGGGGCGGGGGGCACTGAAGCTTTCTTT.

The V gene is TRBV28, the J gene TRBJ2-3, with 7 nucleotides matching TRBD1. The V segment lost 6 bases and the J segment 0 bases; nucleotides outside the gene matches: 6. The CDR3 loop spans 15 amino acids. The V gene's germline CDR1 is MDHEN and CDR2 SYDVKM. The CDR3 sequence: CASRGGQQSTDTQYF. For the CDR3, the DNA is TGTGCCAGCAGAGGGGGACAGCAGAGCACAGATACGCAGTATTTT.

This sequence joins TRBV7-9 and TRBJ1-1, with 8 bases fitting TRBD1. This CDR3 is 14 amino acids long. Germline values: CDR1 SEHNR, CDR2 FQNEAQ (reference sequence). The junction had 5 bases not matched to a gene; V was cut back by 3 bases and J by 5 bases. This CDR3 reads CASSFGQGGTEAFF. CDR3 nucleotides: TGTGCCAGCAGCTTTGGACAGGGAGGGACTGAAGCTTTCTTT. The variable domain in full, with the rest retrieved from reference TRBV7-9 and TRBJ1-1, is DTGVSQNPRHKITKRGQNVTFRCDPISEHNRLYWYRQTLGQGPEFLTYFQNEAQLEKSRLLSDRFSAERPKGSFSTLEIQRTEQGDSAMYLCASSFGQGGTEAFFGQGTRLTVV.

The gene calls are TRBV30 and TRBJ2-7; tentatively, D is TRBD2 (6 bases). The CDR3 spans 13 residues. Germline CDR1 GTSNPN, CDR2 SVGIG (reference sequence). Trimming pared 5 bases from V and 3 bases from J, leaving 14 bases between. Written as DNA, the CDR3 is TGTGCCTGGGGGTCCGGGGGAGGCTACGAGCAGTACTTC. Its translation: CAWGSGGGYEQYF. The full variable domain, rest sourced from reference TRBV30 and TRBJ2-7, is SQTIHQWPATLVQPVGSPLSLECTVEGTSNPNLYWYRQAAGRGLQLLFYSVGIGQISSEVPQNLSASRPQDRQFILSSKKLLLSDSGFYLCAWGSGGGYEQYFGPGTRLTVT.

The chain uses TRBV5-6 and TRBJ1-4, with 8 bases that match TRBD1. V dropped 4 bases and J dropped 9; count of bases not matched to a gene: 14. In germline, CDR1 is SGHDT, CDR2 YYEEEE. CDR3 size: 16 residues. For the CDR3, the DNA is TGTGCCAGCAGCCTATACGGACAGGGTGGGGGTCAAAAACTGTTTTTT. Residues: CASSLYGQGGGQKLFF. Supplemented by reference TRBV5-6 and TRBJ1-4, the full variable domain reads DAGVTQSPTHLIKTRGQQVTLRCSPKSGHDTVSWYQQALGQGPQFIFQYYEEEERQRGNFPDRFSGHQFPNYSSELNVNALLLGDSALYLCASSLYGQGGGQKLFFGSGTQLSVL.

The chain combines TRBV23-1 with TRBJ2-7; 14 bases are a match to TRBD2. TRBV23-1 qualifies as an ORF whose function is uncertain. The V gene end was trimmed by 8 bases and the J gene end by 5 bases; junction bases not matched to a gene: 20. This CDR3 has 19 residues. DNA for the CDR3: TGCGCCAGCCCCCGGGCCGGACTAGCGGGGGGACCCACTGGCGACGAGCAGTACTTC. Protein: CASPRAGLAGGPTGDEQYF.

The chain joins TRBV7-9 to TRBJ1-2, with 7 bases matching TRBD1. Unmatched junction bases numbered 5, after V lost 4 bases and J lost 6 bases. The germline gives CDR1 SEHNR, CDR2 FQNEAQ (reference sequence). The CDR3 covers 13 residues. The chain's CDR3 is CASSSGTEDGYTF. CDR3 nucleotides: TGTGCCAGCAGCTCCGGGACAGAGGATGGCTACACCTTC.

The rearrangement joins TRBV11-1 to TRBJ2-5; weak D call: TRBD2 (6 bases). Trimming cost V 4 bases and J 4 bases, with 10 bases left between them. Looked up from germline, CDR1 is SGHAT and CDR2 is FQDESV (reference sequence). This CDR3 comprises 13 residues. The CDR3 loop reads CASSWAGGETQYF. The CDR3 DNA is TGTGCCAGCAGCTGGGCCGGGGGAGAGACCCAGTACTTC. Looking up the rest from reference TRBV11-1 and TRBJ2-5 gives the full variable domain: EAEVAQSPRYKITEKSQAVAFWCDPISGHATLYWYRQILGQGPELLVQFQDESVVDDSQLPKDRFSAERLKGVDSTLKIQPAELGDSAMYLCASSWAGGETQYFGPGTRLLVL.

This clone appeared a single time. The chain carries TRBV27 and TRBJ2-7; D possibly corresponds to TRBD1 (5 bases). The CDR3 spans 17 residues. Deletions cut 0 bases from V and 5 bases from J, with 20 bases between. Germline V gives CDR1 MNHEY, CDR2 SMNVEV (reference sequence). The CDR3 DNA reads as TGTGCCAGCAGTTTATCAACGAGATTCAGGGTACAGGACGAGCAGTACTTC. Residues: CASSLSTRFRVQDEQYF.

The CDR3 sequence is CASSQPGEPQHF. CDR3 in DNA: TGCGCCAGCAGTCAGCCCGGGGAGCCCCAGCATTTT. V usage is TRBV10-1 and J usage is TRBJ1-5; D not resolved. V gave up 5 bases and J gave up 8 bases, with 10 bases separating them. The CDR3 consists of 12 residues. Per germline, CDR1 WNHNN and CDR2 SYGVQD (reference sequence).

The chain is built from TRBV5-5 and TRBJ1-4; 7 bases match TRBD1. This CDR3 is built from 15 residues. Germline V lookup: CDR1 SGHKS, CDR2 YYEKEE (reference sequence). V lost 3 bases to trimming and J lost 8 bases; unmatched junction nucleotides: 10. CDR3 nucleotides: TGTGCCAGCAGCTCCCAGACAGGGAGTCGGGAAAAACTGTTTTTT. Its translation: CASSSQTGSREKLFF.

This chain joins TRBV7-8 and TRBJ1-1; a weak D match, TRBD1 (5 bases). This CDR3 comprises 13 residues. V was clipped by 9 bases and J by 5 bases, with 16 bases between them. CDR1 is SGHVS and CDR2 is FQNEAQ in the germline V gene. The CDR3 spells CASAAVGGTEAFF. The CDR3 DNA reads as TGTGCCAGTGCTGCTGTGGGGGGGACTGAAGCTTTCTTT.

V and J are TRBV28 and TRBJ2-7, with D maybe TRBD1 (6 bases). CDR1 is MDHEN and CDR2 is SYDVKM in the germline V gene. The CDR3 runs to 15 residues. The V and J ends lost 6 bases and 2 bases respectively, with 17 bases between them. This CDR3 reads CASSPRTGPPYEQYF. Here the CDR3 DNA reads TGTGCCAGCAGCCCGAGAACAGGGCCCCCCTACGAGCAGTACTTC.

The rearrangement uses TRBV5-1 and TRBJ1-3, with 10 bases fitting TRBD1. Trimming removed 3 bases from V and 0 bases from J; junction bases left unmatched: 6. This CDR3 spans 17 amino acids. Germline CDR1 and CDR2: SGHRS and YFSETQ. This chain's CDR3 is CASSYDGQGDSGNTIYF. The CDR3 region has the DNA TGCGCCAGCAGCTACGACGGACAGGGGGACTCTGGAAACACCATATATTTT.